The clone carrying this TCR beta chain was recorded many times. Antigen: not known. The entry originates in a study of identical twins. Template switching added a universal primer binding site, and final cDNA carried unique molecular identifiers. TCRdb fed the 5' RACE reads into MiXCR, producing one record per CDR3 protein. Among under 400,000 distinct CDR3 sequences, 8.5% to 10% were seen once, and the ten largest hold approximately 8.9%. Study-level findings and limits: In drawing conclusions, the study used cross-sectional statistical analysis and did not follow the same donors.

Germline loops: CDR1 GTSNPN, CDR2 SVGIG (reference sequence). The V end lost 2 bases, the J end lost 6 bases, and 15 bases lay between the germline ends. The CDR3 totals 14 residues. V is TRBV30 and J is TRBJ2-3, with D possibly TRBD2 on 6 matching bases. Sequenced: naive T cells sorted from blood. The sequence came from a woman aged 45-60 years in good health. The CDR3 coding sequence is TGTGCCTGGAGTATTAGCGGACGACTGGATACGCAGTATTTT. It is translated as CAWSISGRLDTQYF.